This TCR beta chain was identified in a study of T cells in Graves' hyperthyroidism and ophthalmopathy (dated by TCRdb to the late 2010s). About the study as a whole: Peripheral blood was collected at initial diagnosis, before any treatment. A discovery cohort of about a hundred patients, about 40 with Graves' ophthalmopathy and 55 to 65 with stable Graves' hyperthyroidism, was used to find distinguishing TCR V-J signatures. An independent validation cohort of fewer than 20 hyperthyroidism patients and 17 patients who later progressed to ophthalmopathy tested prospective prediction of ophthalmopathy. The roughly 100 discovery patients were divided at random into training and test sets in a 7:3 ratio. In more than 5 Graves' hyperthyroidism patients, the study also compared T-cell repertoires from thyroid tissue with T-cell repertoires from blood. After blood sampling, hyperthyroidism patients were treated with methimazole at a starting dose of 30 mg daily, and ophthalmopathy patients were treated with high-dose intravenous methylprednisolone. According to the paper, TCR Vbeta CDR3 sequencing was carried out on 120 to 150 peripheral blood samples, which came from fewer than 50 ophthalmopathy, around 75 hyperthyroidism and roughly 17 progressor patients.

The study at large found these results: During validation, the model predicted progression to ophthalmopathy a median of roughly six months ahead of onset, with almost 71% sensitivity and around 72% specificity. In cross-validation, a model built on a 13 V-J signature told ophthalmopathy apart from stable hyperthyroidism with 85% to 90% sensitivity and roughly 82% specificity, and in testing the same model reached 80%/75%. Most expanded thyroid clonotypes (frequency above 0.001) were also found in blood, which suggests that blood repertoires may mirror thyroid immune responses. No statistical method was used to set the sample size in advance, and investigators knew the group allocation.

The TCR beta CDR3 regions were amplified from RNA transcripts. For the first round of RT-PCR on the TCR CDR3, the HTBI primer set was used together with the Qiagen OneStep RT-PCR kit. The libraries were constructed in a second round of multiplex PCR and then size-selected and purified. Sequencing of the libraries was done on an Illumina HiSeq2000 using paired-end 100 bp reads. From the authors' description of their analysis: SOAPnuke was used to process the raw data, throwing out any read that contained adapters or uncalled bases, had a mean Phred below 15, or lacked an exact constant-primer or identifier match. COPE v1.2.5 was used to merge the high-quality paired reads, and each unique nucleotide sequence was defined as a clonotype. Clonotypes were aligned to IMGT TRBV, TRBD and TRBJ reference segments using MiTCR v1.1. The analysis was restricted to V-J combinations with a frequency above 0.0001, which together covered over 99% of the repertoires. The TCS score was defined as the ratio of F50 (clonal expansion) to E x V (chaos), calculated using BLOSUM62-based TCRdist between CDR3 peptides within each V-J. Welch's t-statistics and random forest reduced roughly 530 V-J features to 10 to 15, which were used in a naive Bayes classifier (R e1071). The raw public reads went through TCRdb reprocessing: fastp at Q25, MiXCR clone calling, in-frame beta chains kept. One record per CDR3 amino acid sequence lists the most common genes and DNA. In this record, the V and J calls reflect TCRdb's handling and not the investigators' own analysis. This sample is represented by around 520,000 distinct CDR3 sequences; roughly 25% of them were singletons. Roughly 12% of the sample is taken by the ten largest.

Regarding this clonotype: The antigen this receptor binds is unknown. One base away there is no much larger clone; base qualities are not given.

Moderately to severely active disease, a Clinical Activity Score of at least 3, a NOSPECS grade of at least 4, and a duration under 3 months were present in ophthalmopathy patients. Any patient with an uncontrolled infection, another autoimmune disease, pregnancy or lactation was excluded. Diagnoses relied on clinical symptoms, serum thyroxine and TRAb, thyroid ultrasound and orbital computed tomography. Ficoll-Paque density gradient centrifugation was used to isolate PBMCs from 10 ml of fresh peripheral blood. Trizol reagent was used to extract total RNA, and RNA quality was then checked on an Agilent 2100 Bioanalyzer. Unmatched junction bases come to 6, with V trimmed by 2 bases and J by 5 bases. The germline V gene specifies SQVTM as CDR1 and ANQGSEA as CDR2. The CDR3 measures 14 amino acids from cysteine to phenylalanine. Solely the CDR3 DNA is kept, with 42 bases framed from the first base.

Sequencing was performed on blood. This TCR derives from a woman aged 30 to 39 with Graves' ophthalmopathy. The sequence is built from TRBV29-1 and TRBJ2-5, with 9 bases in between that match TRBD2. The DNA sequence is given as TGCAGCGTTGAAACCGGGACTAGCATTGAGACCCAGTACTTC. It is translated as CSVETGTSIETQYF.